These 24 T cell receptor beta chains were sequenced from one sample in a study of blood T cells in healthy people across ages. Primed by a sample-barcoded 5' primer and a J-beta primer mix, a second PCR proceeded for 7 to 11 cycles. TCRdb processed the 5' RACE reads anew with MiXCR; each CDR3 protein has one entry. Here the sample spans over 1.5 million distinct CDR3 sequences, about 50% being singletons. The source material was blood. The receptors were sampled from a woman aged 40-49 years in good health.

This chain connects TRBV4-2 to TRBJ1-2, with TRBD1 as a possible D gene (5 bases). CDR1 and CDR2 from the germline V gene are LGHNA and YNFKEQ. Trimming cost V 1 base and J 5 bases, with 11 bases left between them. The CDR3 length is 14 residues. The CDR3 loop is CASSQATKGYGYTF. The CDR3 coding sequence is TGTGCCAGCAGCCAAGCGACCAAGGGGTATGGCTACACCTTC.

The gene calls are TRBV2 and TRBJ2-1; D tentatively reads TRBD1 or TRBD2 (5 bases each). This CDR3 has 10 residues. With 7 bases removed from V and 15 bases from J, the gap between germline ends came to 13 bases. Germline V gives CDR1 SNHLY, CDR2 FYNNEI. Written as DNA, the CDR3 is TGTGCCAGCATCGGGGCCAGAGGGTTCTTC. As protein: CASIGARGFF.

CDR3 sequence (DNA): TGTGCCAGCAGTGTTGAGGGTTCTGGGGCCAACGTCCTGACTTTC. Residues: CASSVEGSGANVLTF. The V call is TRBV9, the J call TRBJ2-6, with D maybe TRBD2 (5 bases). This CDR3 region has 15 residues. Germline-derived CDR1 and CDR2 are SGDLS and YYNGEE. V was pared by 5 bases and J by 1 base, with 10 bases between. Drawing the rest from reference TRBV9 and TRBJ2-6, the complete variable domain is DSGVTQTPKHLITATGQRVTLRCSPRSGDLSVYWYQQSLDQGLQFLIQYYNGEERAKGNILERFSAQQFPDLHSELNLSSLELGDSALYFCASSVEGSGANVLTFGAGSRLTVL.

The V gene is TRBV7-9, the J gene TRBJ2-7; 12 bases align to TRBD2. Trimming removed 5 bases from V and 0 bases from J; junction bases left unmatched: 14. The CDR3 has 19 residues. Germline CDR1 is SEHNR and CDR2 is FQNEAQ (reference sequence). The CDR3 sequence: CASSINRGLAGLSSYEQYF. CDR3 in DNA: TGTGCCAGCAGCATAAACCGAGGACTAGCGGGGTTGAGCTCCTACGAGCAGTACTTC.

This clonotype was seen more than once but under ten times. The V gene is TRBV6-6, the J gene TRBJ2-7; 8 positions match TRBD2. The length of the CDR3 is 15 residues. The ends lost 5 bases at V and 3 bases at J; junction bases unmatched: 9. Germline CDR1 and CDR2: MNHNY and SVGAGI (reference sequence). The CDR3 loop reads CASSPPGLGNYEQYF. The CDR3 coding sequence is TGTGCCAGCAGTCCTCCGGGACTAGGAAACTACGAGCAGTACTTC.

The chain combines TRBV7-2 with TRBJ2-5; D is perhaps TRBD1 or TRBD2 (6 bases each). The CDR3 totals 14 residues. CDR1 and CDR2 from the germline V gene are SGHTA and FQGNSA. Trimming stripped 4 bases from V and 5 bases from J, with 14 bases between. The CDR3 DNA is TGTGCCAGCAGCTATGGGGGGCCGCGGGAGACCCAGTACTTC. Amino acid sequence: CASSYGGPRETQYF.

This clonotype was recorded a few times. The CDR3 protein is CASRGALTGRDNEQFF. CDR3 in DNA: TGCGCCAGCAGGGGGGCACTCACAGGTCGCGACAATGAGCAGTTCTTC. The V gene is TRBV4-3, the J gene TRBJ2-1, with D possibly being TRBD1 (6 bases). Germline values: CDR1 LGHNA, CDR2 YSLEER. This CDR3 comprises 16 residues. V was pared by 6 bases and J by 5 bases, with 20 bases between.

The chain has TRBV20-1 and TRBJ2-1; 12 nucleotides match TRBD2. The CDR3 is made up of 15 amino acids. Germline CDR1 is DFQATT and CDR2 is SNEGSKA (reference sequence). V lost 0 bases and J lost 10; bases outside the gene matches: 7. CDR3 loop: CSAREASGGAREQFF. CDR3 bases: TGCAGTGCTAGAGAAGCTAGCGGGGGGGCCAGGGAGCAGTTCTTC.

Points on this clonotype: An end of the junction differs from the germline gene, which may be a read error. This sequence joins TRBV20-1 and TRBJ2-3; 13 nucleotides line up with TRBD2. The CDR3 loop spans 15 amino acids. Germline CDR1 reads DFQATT; CDR2 reads SNEGSKA (reference sequence). CDR3 in DNA: TGCAGTACTAGCGGGGGGGTCCCCAATCCAGATACGCAGTATTTT. Translated: CSTSGGVPNPDTQYF.

The rearrangement links TRBV7-3 to TRBJ2-1; D is possibly TRBD1 (7 bases). CDR1 is SGHTA, CDR2 FQGTGA, per germline. CDR3 length: 16 amino acids. Trimming left V 5 bases short and J 1 base short, with 15 bases between. The CDR3 reads CASSQGVSGSYNEQFF. In DNA, the CDR3 is TGTGCCAGCAGCCAGGGGGTTAGCGGTTCCTACAATGAGCAGTTCTTC.

This clonotype was recorded a few times. The chain is built from TRBV20-1 and TRBJ2-5, with D uncertain. V was shortened by 2 bases and J by 5 bases, with 9 bases between the two germline ends. The germline gives CDR1 DFQATT, CDR2 SNEGSKA (reference sequence). This CDR3 is built from 12 residues. CDR3 region: CSARQVSETQYF. The CDR3 bases are TGCAGTGCTAGACAGGTTAGCGAGACCCAGTACTTC.

V gene TRBV4-3 combines with J gene TRBJ2-5; no clear D. Germline assignment: CDR1 LGHNA and CDR2 YSLEER. The V end was cut by 1 base, the J end by 5 bases, with 8 bases between. The CDR3 sequence is 13 residues long. CDR3 bases: TGCGCCAGCAGCCAAGTTGTTGCGGAGACCCAGTACTTC. Translated, it gives CASSQVVAETQYF.

The rearrangement uses TRBV25-1 and TRBJ2-1; no clear D. V was trimmed by 3 bases and J by 12 bases, leaving 18 bases between them. Germline V gene sequence: CDR1 MGHDK, CDR2 SYGVNS. This CDR3 region has 14 residues. The CDR3 DNA reads as TGTGCCAGCAGTGACCTCTCAGGCGCGGCCTGGCAGTTCTTC. As protein: CASSDLSGAAWQFF.

This clonotype was observed a handful of times. The chain employs TRBV25-1 and TRBJ1-1; D unclear. V was trimmed by 3 bases and J by 14 bases, leaving 16 bases between them. Germline lookup yields CDR1 MGHDK and CDR2 SYGVNS. This CDR3 has 12 amino acids. The CDR3 DNA follows: TGTGCCAGCAGTGATCTTGCGGCTACGGCCTTCTTT. Protein: CASSDLAATAFF.

The chain recombines TRBV27 with TRBJ2-3; 11 bases line up with TRBD1. Germline lookup yields CDR1 MNHEY and CDR2 SMNVEV (reference sequence). With 6 bases clipped from V and 7 bases from J, the junction kept 6 bases outside the gene matches. This CDR3 contains 14 residues. CDR3 coding DNA: TGTGCCAGCAGCCCCGGGACAGGGGGAAATACGCAGTATTTT. Its protein product is CASSPGTGGNTQYF.

This clonotype was seen at least ten times. The rearrangement joins TRBV27 to TRBJ2-1; 9 bases match TRBD2. The J segment lost 3 bases and the V segment lost 4 bases, leaving 4 bases of the junction unmatched. CDR1 and CDR2 from the germline V gene are MNHEY and SMNVEV (reference sequence). There are 15 residues in the CDR3. This CDR3 reads CASSSLAGVYNEQFF. The CDR3 coding sequence is TGTGCCAGCAGTTCCTTAGCGGGGGTCTACAATGAGCAGTTCTTC.

The rearrangement joins TRBV12-3 or TRBV12-4 to TRBJ1-1, with 8 bases aligning to TRBD1. The J segment lost 4 bases and the V segment lost 4 bases, leaving 8 bases of the junction unmatched. The CDR3 consists of 15 residues. The CDR3 DNA is TGTGCCAGCAGTTCCAGGGGGCAAAGGGGCACTGAAGCTTTCTTT. This gives the protein CASSSRGQRGTEAFF.

V and J are TRBV10-3 and TRBJ1-2; no clear D. The CDR3 has 14 residues. Germline values: CDR1 ENHRY, CDR2 SYGVKD. Trimming left V 4 bases short and J 3 bases short, with 12 bases between. The CDR3 nucleotides are TGTGCCATCAGTGTGTGGGATTTGGACTATGGCTACACCTTC. Translation: CAISVWDLDYGYTF.

The chain recombines TRBV12-3 or TRBV12-4 with TRBJ1-2, with D unclear. V was pared by 5 bases and J by 6 bases, with 10 bases between. There are 12 residues in the CDR3. The CDR3 loop is CASSGVDDGYTF. The CDR3 nucleotides are TGTGCCAGCAGTGGGGTGGACGATGGCTACACCTTC.

The chain recombines TRBV20-1 with TRBJ2-4; no definite D call. The CDR3 covers 12 residues. V dropped 6 bases and J dropped 6 bases, with 12 bases sitting between them. The germline V gene encodes CDR1 DFQATT and CDR2 SNEGSKA (reference sequence). The DNA for the CDR3 is TGCAGTGCCGCGGTCCCAGGAAACATTCAGTACTTC. It is translated as CSAAVPGNIQYF.

This rearrangement joins TRBV7-2 to TRBJ1-2, with a possible D match to TRBD1 (5 bases). This CDR3 has 14 amino acids. The V gene lost 5 bases and the J gene lost 6 bases, with 16 bases spanning the gap. Germline CDR1 reads SGHTA; CDR2 reads FQGNSA. The CDR3 DNA reads TGTGCCAGCAGCCCAGCGACAGACCTGGATGGCTACACCTTC. It specifies CASSPATDLDGYTF.

This chain joins TRBV6-5 and TRBJ2-5, with D tentatively TRBD1 (5 bases). Germline values: CDR1 MNHEY, CDR2 SVGAGI. The CDR3 sequence is 16 residues long. The V and J ends lost 2 bases and 5 bases respectively, with 18 bases between them. CDR3 amino acids: CASSYEKAGNKETQYF. The CDR3 DNA sequence: TGTGCCAGCAGTTACGAGAAGGCAGGGAATAAGGAGACCCAGTACTTC.

The chain couples TRBV6-6 to TRBJ2-1; perhaps TRBD1 as D (6 bases). Looked up from germline, CDR1 is MNHNY and CDR2 is SVGAGI (reference sequence). The CDR3 runs 15 residues. Trimming stripped 8 bases from V and 0 bases from J, with 14 bases between. CDR3: CASVGGLSSYNEQFF. CDR3 nucleotides: TGTGCCAGCGTAGGGGGTCTTAGCTCCTACAATGAGCAGTTCTTC.

The J gene is TRBJ2-5, the V gene TRBV7-9; D might be TRBD1 (5 bases). Between the trimmed V and J ends, which lost 3 bases and 4 bases, there was a span of 18 bases. The germline CDR1 and CDR2 sequences are SEHNR and FQNEAQ (reference sequence). CDR3 length: 16 amino acids. In nucleotides, the CDR3 is TGTGCCAGCAGCTTCGGACCTTCCGACAGCCGAGAGACCCAGTACTTC. Residues: CASSFGPSDSRETQYF.